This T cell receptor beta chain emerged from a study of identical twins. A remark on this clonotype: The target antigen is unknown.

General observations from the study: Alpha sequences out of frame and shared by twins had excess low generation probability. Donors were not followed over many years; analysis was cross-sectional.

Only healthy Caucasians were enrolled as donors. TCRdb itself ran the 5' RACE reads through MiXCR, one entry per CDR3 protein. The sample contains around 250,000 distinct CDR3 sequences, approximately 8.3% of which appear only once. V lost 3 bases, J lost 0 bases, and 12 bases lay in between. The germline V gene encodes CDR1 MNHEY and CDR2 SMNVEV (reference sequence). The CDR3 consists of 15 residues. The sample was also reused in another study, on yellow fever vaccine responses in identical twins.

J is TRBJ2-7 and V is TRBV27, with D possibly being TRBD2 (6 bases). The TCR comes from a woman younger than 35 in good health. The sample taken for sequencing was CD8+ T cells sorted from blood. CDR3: CASSFVAVDSYEQYF. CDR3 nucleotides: TGTGCCAGCAGTTTTGTAGCGGTCGACTCCTACGAGCAGTACTTC.